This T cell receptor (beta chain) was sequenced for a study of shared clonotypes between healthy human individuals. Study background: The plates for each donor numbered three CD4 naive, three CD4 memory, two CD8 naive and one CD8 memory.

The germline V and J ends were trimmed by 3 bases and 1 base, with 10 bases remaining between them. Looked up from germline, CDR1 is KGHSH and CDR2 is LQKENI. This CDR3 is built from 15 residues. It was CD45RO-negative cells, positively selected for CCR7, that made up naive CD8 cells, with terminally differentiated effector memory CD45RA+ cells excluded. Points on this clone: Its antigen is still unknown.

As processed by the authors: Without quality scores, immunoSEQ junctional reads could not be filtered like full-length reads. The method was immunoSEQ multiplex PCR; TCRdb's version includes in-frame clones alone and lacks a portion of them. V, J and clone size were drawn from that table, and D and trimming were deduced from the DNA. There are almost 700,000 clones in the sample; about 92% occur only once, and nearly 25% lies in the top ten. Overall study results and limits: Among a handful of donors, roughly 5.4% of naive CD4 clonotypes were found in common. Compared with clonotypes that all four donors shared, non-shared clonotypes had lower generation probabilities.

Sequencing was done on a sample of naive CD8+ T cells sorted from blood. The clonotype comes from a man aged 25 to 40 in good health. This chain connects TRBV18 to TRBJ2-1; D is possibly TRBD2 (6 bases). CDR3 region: CASSPGRDSYNEQFF. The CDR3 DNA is TGTGCCAGCTCACCGGGGCGGGATTCCTACAATGAGCAGTTCTTC.